One and the same sample provided the 30 T cell receptor beta chains below, sequenced in a study of shared clonotypes between healthy human individuals. The repertoire was sequenced with immunoSEQ multiplex PCR; TCRdb's copy has only in-frame clones and lacks some. The sample carries roughly 2 million clones, 85% to 95% recorded once. Sequencing used naive CD4+ T cells sorted from blood. Specified subset: CD45RA+ positively selected. The receptors originated from a man younger than 35 in good health.

V and J are TRBV9 and TRBJ1-6; D gene uncertain. This CDR3 is 15 amino acids long. V was pared by 4 bases and J by 6 bases, with 14 bases between. Germline CDR1 SGDLS, CDR2 YYNGEE. The CDR3: CASSPELGSNSPLHF. The CDR3 DNA reads as TGTGCCAGCAGCCCGGAGCTGGGATCTAATTCACCCCTCCACTTT.

The chain recombines TRBV28 with TRBJ2-6; 8 bases are shared with TRBD1. CDR1 and CDR2 (germline): MDHEN, SYDVKM. The junction had 1 base not matched to a gene; V was cut back by 5 bases and J by 1 base. This CDR3 contains 15 residues. CDR3 coding DNA: TGTGCCAGCAGTAGGACAGGGTCTGGGGCCAACGTCCTGACTTTC. Translation gives CASSRTGSGANVLTF.

CDR3 coding DNA: TGTGCCAGCAGCTTCGCCGGCCCGTCCGGGGAGCTGTTTTTT. Its protein product is CASSFAGPSGELFF. The chain carries TRBV11-2 and TRBJ2-2; no clear D gene. Between the trimmed V and J ends, which lost 3 bases and 6 bases, there was a span of 11 bases. Germline lookup yields CDR1 SGHAT and CDR2 FQNNGV. The CDR3 is 14 residues long.

The chain combines TRBV30 with TRBJ1-3; possible D gene TRBD1, 6 bases. Trimming pared 3 bases from V and 0 bases from J, leaving 9 bases between. The length of the CDR3 is 14 residues. Germline CDR1 GTSNPN, CDR2 SVGIG (reference sequence). CDR3 DNA: TGTGCCTGGAGACAGACAGGCTCTGGAAACACCATATATTTT. Translated, it gives CAWRQTGSGNTIYF.

J is TRBJ1-5 and V is TRBV7-8; weak D call: TRBD1 (5 bases). This CDR3 spans 14 amino acids. V was pared by 5 bases and J by 1 base, with 9 bases between. Per the germline V gene, CDR1 is SGHVS and CDR2 is FQNEAQ. CDR3 amino acids: CASSLDSSNQPQHF. The CDR3 DNA follows: TGTGCCAGCAGCCTAGACAGCAGCAATCAGCCCCAGCATTTT.

This clone was recorded only once. The rearrangement links TRBV6-1 to TRBJ2-7; D is ambiguous. This CDR3 contains 13 residues. The germline V and J ends were trimmed by 4 bases and 0 bases, with 7 bases remaining between them. The germline V gene has CDR1 MNHNS and CDR2 SASEGT. Here the CDR3 reads CASSGWNSYEQYF. CDR3 bases: TGTGCCAGCAGTGGTTGGAACTCCTACGAGCAGTACTTC.

This chain links TRBV5-1 with TRBJ1-6; TRBD1 matches at 10 bases. CDR3 length: 16 residues. From germline, CDR1 is SGHRS and CDR2 YFSETQ. V lost 1 base, J lost 5 bases, and 3 bases stayed unmatched. CDR3 DNA: TGCGCCAGCAGCTTGAGGGACAGGGGAAATAATTCACCCCTCCACTTT. Encoded protein: CASSLRDRGNNSPLHF.

Comment on this clone: The same CDR3 also results from other DNA sequences found in this sample. The gene calls are TRBV6-5 and TRBJ2-2, with 11 bases identical to TRBD1. Looked up from germline, CDR1 is MNHEY and CDR2 is SVGAGI. The V segment lost 6 bases and the J segment 4 bases; nucleotides outside the gene matches: 1. This CDR3 is built from 14 residues. The CDR3 loop is CASRGQGGTGELFF. Here the CDR3 DNA reads TGTGCCAGCAGGGGACAGGGGGGCACCGGGGAGCTGTTTTTT.

On this clone: The sample has other DNA sequences that encode this CDR3 too. This rearrangement joins TRBV6-5 to TRBJ1-1; D gene ambiguous. In germline, CDR1 is MNHEY, CDR2 SVGAGI. There are 11 residues in the CDR3. V shed 6 bases and J shed 2 bases, with 4 bases lying between them. The CDR3 coding sequence is TGTGCCAGCAGCACAAACACTGAAGCTTTCTTT. As protein: CASSTNTEAFF.

The chain combines TRBV2 with TRBJ2-2, with D unclear. The V gene lost 4 bases and the J gene lost 5 bases, with 14 bases spanning the gap. CDR3 length equals 15 residues. Germline lookup yields CDR1 SNHLY and CDR2 FYNNEI. The CDR3 DNA reads TGTGCCAGCAGTGGGGTGCCTATGCGAACCGGGGAGCTGTTTTTT. Protein: CASSGVPMRTGELFF.

The chain recombines TRBV6-5 with TRBJ2-7; perhaps TRBD1 as D (6 bases). The CDR3 is made up of 13 amino acids. Germline V CDR1 and CDR2: MNHEY, SVGAGI. The V end lost 8 bases, the J end lost 3 bases, and 14 bases lay between the germline ends. CDR3 sequence (DNA): TGTGCCAGCGGCCTCAGGGGTCTCTACGAGCAGTACTTC. Encoded protein: CASGLRGLYEQYF.

The V gene is TRBV5-6, the J gene TRBJ2-7; D remains unclear. This CDR3 has 13 residues. Deletions cut 3 bases from V and 6 bases from J, with 13 bases between. In germline, CDR1 is SGHDT, CDR2 YYEEEE. CDR3 sequence (DNA): TGTGCCAGCAGCTCGCTGCTGGGTGGCGAGCAGTACTTC. Protein: CASSSLLGGEQYF.

This clone was observed a handful of times. This sequence joins TRBV10-3 and TRBJ1-1; 7 bases map to TRBD1. The CDR3 totals 14 residues. V was pared by 5 bases and J by 1 base, with 4 bases of the junction left unmatched. CDR1 ENHRY and CDR2 SYGVKD come from the germline V gene. The CDR3 sequence: CAISKDRSNTEAFF. The DNA of the CDR3 is TGTGCCATCAGTAAGGACAGGTCGAACACTGAAGCTTTCTTT.

This clone was seen a few times. V and J are TRBV19 and TRBJ1-2, with D perhaps TRBD1 (6 bases). The length of the CDR3 is 15 residues. V lost 4 bases to trimming and J lost 4 bases, with 16 bases between them. CDR1 is LNHDA, CDR2 SQIVND, per germline (reference sequence). CDR3: CASSTDRPTPYGYTF. The DNA for the CDR3 is TGTGCCAGTAGTACCGACAGGCCGACTCCCTATGGCTACACCTTC.

V usage is TRBV4-1 and J usage is TRBJ2-7; the D is unclear. CDR3 length equals 13 residues. V lost 4 bases, J lost 6 bases, and 13 bases lay in between. Germline values: CDR1 MGHRA, CDR2 YSYEKL. Written as DNA, the CDR3 is TGCGCCAGCAGCCCCCCCCACTTAGGCGAGCAGTACTTC. As protein: CASSPPHLGEQYF.

The V gene is TRBV5-4, the J gene TRBJ1-1, with no clear D. This CDR3 is 15 amino acids long. Germline lookup yields CDR1 SGHNT and CDR2 YYREEE (reference sequence). The V and J ends lost 4 bases and 0 bases respectively, with 13 bases between them. The CDR3 nucleotides read TGTGCCAGCAGCAAGGACGGTAGAATGAACACTGAAGCTTTCTTT. It specifies CASSKDGRMNTEAFF.

The chain links TRBV7-9 to TRBJ2-7, with D possibly matching TRBD1 (5 bases). Germline CDR1 is SEHNR and CDR2 is FQNEAQ (reference sequence). Trimming cost V 7 bases and J 5 bases, with 18 bases left between them. The CDR3 has 14 residues. CDR3 amino acids: CASTLGAGSHEQYF. CDR3 sequence (DNA): TGTGCCAGCACCCTAGGGGCAGGCAGCCACGAGCAGTACTTC.

The chain is built from TRBV10-1 and TRBJ2-1; D uncertain. Germline V lookup: CDR1 WNHNN, CDR2 SYGVQD (reference sequence). V lost 0 bases and J 5 bases, leaving 14 bases between the germline ends. This CDR3 comprises 16 residues. CDR3 nucleotide sequence: TGCGCCAGCAGTGAGTCGGGGAAAGTATCCCACAATGAGCAGTTCTTC. It is translated as CASSESGKVSHNEQFF.

The rearrangement uses TRBV5-6 and TRBJ2-7, with 10 bases that match TRBD1. The CDR3 loop spans 14 amino acids. The V segment lost 4 bases and the J segment 2 bases; nucleotides outside the gene matches: 3. Germline V gene data show CDR1 as SGHDT and CDR2 as YYEEEE. The CDR3 sequence is CASSRDRGAYEQYF. CDR3 DNA: TGTGCCAGCAGCCGGGACAGGGGTGCCTACGAGCAGTACTTC.

The rearrangement joins TRBV9 to TRBJ2-3; D is ambiguous. Germline V lookup: CDR1 SGDLS, CDR2 YYNGEE. CDR3 size: 16 residues. V lost 0 bases, J lost 0 bases, and 11 bases lay in between. Written as DNA, the CDR3 is TGTGCCAGCAGCGTAGGTGTGTACCCTAGCACAGATACGCAGTATTTT. It encodes CASSVGVYPSTDTQYF.

This chain connects TRBV4-1 to TRBJ1-1; TRBD1 is a possible D gene (5 bases). The germline gives CDR1 MGHRA, CDR2 YSYEKL. The CDR3 length is 16 residues. Trimming stripped 2 bases from V and 4 bases from J, with 17 bases between. DNA for the CDR3: TGCGCCAGCAGCCAATTTGACAGAGCTAGTGGCACTGAAGCTTTCTTT. Protein product: CASSQFDRASGTEAFF.

This clone turned up a few times. Other DNA sequences of this sample code for an identical CDR3. The V call is TRBV18, the J call TRBJ2-5; 7 bases are shared with TRBD2. Germline CDR1 is KGHSH and CDR2 is LQKENI. V dropped 3 bases and J dropped 1; count of bases not matched to a gene: 2. This CDR3 is built from 14 residues. CDR3: CASSPGGGQETQYF. CDR3 bases: TGTGCCAGCTCACCGGGCGGGGGCCAAGAGACCCAGTACTTC.

As regards this clone: The sample carries other DNA sequences with the same CDR3. V gene TRBV9 combines with J gene TRBJ2-3; D is possibly TRBD1 (6 bases). Trimming took 0 bases from V and 1 from J, leaving 6 bases between them. Germline V lookup: CDR1 SGDLS, CDR2 YYNGEE. The CDR3 covers 14 residues. CDR3 region: CASSVGTGTDTQYF. As DNA, the CDR3 is TGTGCCAGCAGCGTAGGGACAGGCACAGATACGCAGTATTTT.

The V gene is TRBV2, the J gene TRBJ2-1; TRBD2 aligns across 7 bases. CDR1 and CDR2 from the germline V gene are SNHLY and FYNNEI. Trimming at V came to 2 bases and at J to 2 bases, leaving 3 bases not matched to a gene. This CDR3 is 15 amino acids long. The CDR3 spells CASSERGSTYNEQFF. CDR3 bases: TGTGCCAGCAGTGAACGCGGGAGCACCTACAATGAGCAGTTCTTC.

The gene calls are TRBV10-1 and TRBJ2-5, with 10 bases lining up with TRBD1. Unmatched junction bases numbered 3, after V lost 7 bases and J lost 4 bases. Germline V gene sequence: CDR1 WNHNN, CDR2 SYGVQD (reference sequence). This CDR3 spans 13 amino acids. CDR3 loop: CASKGQGGETQYF. CDR3 coding DNA: TGCGCCAGCAAAGGACAGGGGGGAGAGACCCAGTACTTC.

The chain couples TRBV4-1 to TRBJ2-7; TRBD1 matches 8 bases. Trimming took 1 base from V and 0 from J; bases not matched to a gene: 8. From germline, CDR1 is MGHRA and CDR2 YSYEKL. The length of the CDR3 is 17 residues. The CDR3 nucleotides read TGCGCCAGCAGCCAAGTTATGCAGGGGGCCCTCTCCTACGAGCAGTACTTC. This gives the protein CASSQVMQGALSYEQYF.

The chain joins TRBV27 to TRBJ2-7, with D possibly called TRBD1 or TRBD2 (5 bases each). CDR1 and CDR2 from the germline V gene are MNHEY and SMNVEV (reference sequence). This CDR3 contains 15 residues. V lost 2 bases, J lost 5 bases, and 16 bases lay in between. The CDR3: CASSLIGTSRDEQYF. CDR3 sequence (DNA): TGTGCCAGCAGTTTAATTGGGACCTCTAGGGACGAGCAGTACTTC.

J is TRBJ1-4 and V is TRBV4-3, with TRBD1 matching 7 bases. The CDR3 sequence is 15 residues long. CDR1 and CDR2 (germline): LGHNA, YSLEER. The V segment lost 3 bases and the J segment 4 bases; nucleotides outside the gene matches: 5. As DNA, the CDR3 is TGCGCCAGCAGCCAGTACGGGACAGTTAATGAAAAACTGTTTTTT. Encoded protein: CASSQYGTVNEKLFF.

This rearrangement joins TRBV14 to TRBJ2-5; unclear D gene. Germline values: CDR1 SGHDN, CDR2 FVKESK. The CDR3 length is 12 residues. The germline V and J ends were trimmed by 3 bases and 0 bases, with 2 bases remaining between them. The CDR3 region is CASSQYQETQYF. In nucleotides, the CDR3 is TGTGCCAGCAGCCAGTACCAAGAGACCCAGTACTTC.

This clone appeared a single time. The chain couples TRBV10-3 to TRBJ2-7; possible D gene TRBD1, 6 bases. The CDR3 is 14 residues long. V was clipped by 3 bases and J by 6 bases, with 15 bases between them. CDR1 and CDR2 from the germline V gene are ENHRY and SYGVKD. The CDR3 here is CAISDGTRPSEQYF. The CDR3 DNA reads as TGTGCCATCAGTGATGGGACAAGGCCCTCCGAGCAGTACTTC.